The rows below give T cell receptor beta chains drawn from one sample of a study of CD8 T cells in ankylosing spondylitis. TCRdb fed the 5' RACE reads into MiXCR, producing one record per CDR3 protein. The profile shows over 700,000 distinct CDR3 sequences, around 17% of them singletons. Specimen: blood, either unsorted or a sorted T cell fraction (not recorded which). The receptor set was obtained from a male donor with ankylosing spondylitis. Each CDR3 is given with its conserved first and last residue. A D gene is named only where the DNA matches it firmly. Some rows mark clone size as missing; the rest say once, few, many or name a class of expanded clone.

cdr3_nt: TGTGCCAGCAGCCTAGACAGGGTCGATGGAAACACCATATATTTT
cdr3_aa: CASSLDRVDGNTIYF
d_call: TRBD1
clone_size: -
v_call: TRBV7-2
j_call: TRBJ1-3

cdr3_nt: TGTGCCAGCAGCGCGACCCTAGGCGGGACAGATACGCAGTATTTT
cdr3_aa: CASSATLGGTDTQYF
d_call: -
clone_size: few
v_call: TRBV7-2
j_call: TRBJ2-3

cdr3_nt: TGTGCCAGCAGTTCGAGCGGGAGAGAGACCCAGTACTTC
cdr3_aa: CASSSSGRETQYF
d_call: TRBD2
clone_size: many
v_call: TRBV6-2/TRBV6-3
j_call: TRBJ2-5

cdr3_nt: TGTGCCAGCAGCGTAGGGGACGGAAGCTCCTACGAGCAGTACTTC
cdr3_aa: CASSVGDGSSYEQYF
d_call: -
clone_size: -
v_call: TRBV9
j_call: TRBJ2-7

cdr3_nt: TGTGCCAGCAGACCCGGCTACCACGCGTATCAAGAGACCCAGTACTTC
cdr3_aa: CASRPGYHAYQETQYF
d_call: -
clone_size: -
v_call: TRBV6-2/TRBV6-3
j_call: TRBJ2-5

cdr3_nt: TGCGCCAGCAGCCAAGATTTCCAGGGGGCGTCTGCTGGGGCCAACGTCCTGACTTTC
cdr3_aa: CASSQDFQGASAGANVLTF
d_call: TRBD1
clone_size: -
v_call: TRBV4-1
j_call: TRBJ2-6

cdr3_nt: TGCAGTGCTAGGTTAGGTAGCGGGGTCTCCTACAATGAGCAGTTCTTC
cdr3_aa: CSARLGSGVSYNEQFF
d_call: TRBD2
clone_size: few
v_call: TRBV20-1
j_call: TRBJ2-1

cdr3_nt: TGCGCCAGCAGCCCGAGGACTAGCGGGGGAAACACCGGGGAGCTGTTTTTT
cdr3_aa: CASSPRTSGGNTGELFF
d_call: TRBD2
clone_size: -
v_call: TRBV4-1
j_call: TRBJ2-2

cdr3_nt: TGTGCCAGCAGTTTCTCCCGGACAGCCCGGGATGGCTACACCTTC
cdr3_aa: CASSFSRTARDGYTF
d_call: -
clone_size: -
v_call: TRBV12-3/TRBV12-4
j_call: TRBJ1-2

cdr3_nt: TGTGCCAGCGCGGGGAACACCGGGGAGCTGTTTTTT
cdr3_aa: CASAGNTGELFF
d_call: -
clone_size: -
v_call: TRBV2
j_call: TRBJ2-2

cdr3_nt: TGCGCCAGCAGACAGTCCACCGGGGAGCTGTTTTTT
cdr3_aa: CASRQSTGELFF
d_call: -
clone_size: few
v_call: TRBV5-1
j_call: TRBJ2-2

cdr3_nt: TGTGCCAGCAGTTACTCGAGCTCCAGGCATACTGGCTACACCTTC
cdr3_aa: CASSYSSSRHTGYTF
d_call: -
clone_size: once
v_call: TRBV6-5
j_call: TRBJ1-2

cdr3_nt: TGTGCCAGCAGTTTCCTACCTTTTGACAGGGAGCATGGCTACACCTTC
cdr3_aa: CASSFLPFDREHGYTF
d_call: TRBD1
clone_size: few
v_call: TRBV27
j_call: TRBJ1-2

cdr3_nt: TGTGCCATCCAAGGCAGGGATGAGCAGTACTTC
cdr3_aa: CAIQGRDEQYF
d_call: -
clone_size: many
v_call: TRBV10-3
j_call: TRBJ2-7

cdr3_nt: TGTGCCAGCAGCTACGACAGGGCCCGAAGAAACACCGGGGAGCTGTTTTTT
cdr3_aa: CASSYDRARRNTGELFF
d_call: TRBD1
clone_size: few
v_call: TRBV5-4
j_call: TRBJ2-2

cdr3_nt: TGTGCCAGCAGCGACGACACCAATGAGCAGTTCTTC
cdr3_aa: CASSDDTNEQFF
d_call: -
clone_size: once
v_call: TRBV7-9
j_call: TRBJ2-1

cdr3_nt: TGTGCCAGCAGCGCCACAGGGACTACAGATACGCAGTATTTT
cdr3_aa: CASSATGTTDTQYF
d_call: -
clone_size: -
v_call: TRBV7-9
j_call: TRBJ2-3

cdr3_nt: TGCAGCGTTGAAGCTAGCGGGAGGTTTAGCTCCTACAATGAGCAGTTCTTC
cdr3_aa: CSVEASGRFSSYNEQFF
d_call: TRBD2
clone_size: -
v_call: TRBV29-1
j_call: TRBJ2-1

cdr3_nt: TGTGCCAGCAGCCCCACAGGGTTTAGGGCTGAAGCTTTCTTT
cdr3_aa: CASSPTGFRAEAFF
d_call: -
clone_size: -
v_call: TRBV3-1
j_call: TRBJ1-1

cdr3_nt: TGCGCCAGCAGCCCATTCGGGACGGCCTACGAGCAGTACTTC
cdr3_aa: CASSPFGTAYEQYF
d_call: -
clone_size: -
v_call: TRBV4-3
j_call: TRBJ2-7

cdr3_nt: TGTGCCAGCAGCTCGGACAGCTATGGCTACACCTTC
cdr3_aa: CASSSDSYGYTF
d_call: -
clone_size: many
v_call: TRBV28
j_call: TRBJ1-2

cdr3_nt: TGTGCCAGCACCAAAACCGGGACTAGCGGGAGCTACGAGCAGTACTTC
cdr3_aa: CASTKTGTSGSYEQYF
d_call: TRBD2
clone_size: many
v_call: TRBV7-2
j_call: TRBJ2-7

cdr3_nt: TGCGCCAGCAGCGCGGACAGTCTTGACACTGAAGCTTTCTTT
cdr3_aa: CASSADSLDTEAFF
d_call: -
clone_size: -
v_call: TRBV5-1
j_call: TRBJ1-1

cdr3_nt: TGTGCCAGCACTCCCGATGGTCAGGTCGGACGATCACCCCTCCACTTT
cdr3_aa: CASTPDGQVGRSPLHF
d_call: -
clone_size: few
v_call: TRBV27
j_call: TRBJ1-6

cdr3_nt: TGTGCCAGCAGTTTATGGGAGGGGTCCCAGGGGAGGACTGAAGCTTTCTTT
cdr3_aa: CASSLWEGSQGRTEAFF
d_call: -
clone_size: -
v_call: TRBV28
j_call: TRBJ1-1

cdr3_nt: TGTGCCATCAGTGAGTCGAGTCAGAACACCGGGGAGCTGTTTTTT
cdr3_aa: CAISESSQNTGELFF
d_call: -
clone_size: -
v_call: TRBV10-3
j_call: TRBJ2-2

cdr3_nt: TGCAGTGCTACGACAGGTTCCCAGGGGTCATTC
cdr3_aa: CSATTGSQGSF
d_call: -
clone_size: few
v_call: TRBV20-1
j_call: TRBJ2-7

cdr3_nt: TGTGCCAGCACCCCCCCCGGGACAGGGGTCGAAAAACTGTTTTTT
cdr3_aa: CASTPPGTGVEKLFF
d_call: TRBD1
clone_size: few
v_call: TRBV7-9
j_call: TRBJ1-4

cdr3_nt: TGCAGTGCTAGACTGACAGATGAGCAGTTCTTC
cdr3_aa: CSARLTDEQFF
d_call: -
clone_size: few
v_call: TRBV20-1
j_call: TRBJ2-1

cdr3_nt: TGTGCCAGCAGTGACAACTACGAGCAGTACTTC
cdr3_aa: CASSDNYEQYF
d_call: -
clone_size: many
v_call: TRBV6-2/TRBV6-3
j_call: TRBJ2-7

cdr3_nt: TGCAGCGTTGTGGGGGTAGGGGACATTCAGTACTTC
cdr3_aa: CSVVGVGDIQYF
d_call: -
clone_size: many
v_call: TRBV29-1
j_call: TRBJ2-4

cdr3_nt: TGTGCCAGCTCACCAGTAGCAGGGGCGAACACTGAAGCTTTCTTT
cdr3_aa: CASSPVAGANTEAFF
d_call: -
clone_size: -
v_call: TRBV18
j_call: TRBJ1-1